This entry lists 10 T cell receptor beta chains sequenced from one sample in a study of resident and recirculating memory T cells in vitiligo. The assay was immunoSEQ multiplex PCR, and TCRdb's table has in-frame clones only and misses some. The profile shows 72,000 or so clones, around 90% of them singletons. Sequencing was done on a sample of blood. The receptors were sampled from a male donor with vitiligo.

The chain carries TRBV5-4 and TRBJ2-3, with 7 positions matching TRBD1. The CDR3 covers 16 residues. V was pared by 0 bases and J by 1 base, with 5 bases of the junction left unmatched. Germline V gene lookup returns CDR1 SGHNT and CDR2 YYREEE (reference sequence). The CDR3 sequence: CASSLAPGQGTDTQYF. The CDR3 DNA is TGTGCCAGCAGCTTGGCCCCAGGACAGGGCACAGATACGCAGTATTTT.

The J gene is TRBJ2-7, the V gene TRBV7-9, with 10 bases identical to TRBD1. The CDR3 length is 14 residues. J gave up 7 bases and V 5 bases, and 8 bases lay outside the gene matches. CDR1 is SEHNR and CDR2 is FQNEAQ in the germline V gene (reference sequence). CDR3 residues: CASSRGQGEREQYF. In nucleotides, the CDR3 is TGTGCCAGCAGCCGCGGACAGGGGGAGAGGGAGCAGTACTTC.

Points on this clone: The identical CDR3 is also encoded by other nucleotide sequences in the sample. The chain recombines TRBV28 with TRBJ1-4; TRBD1 matches 7 bases. This CDR3 spans 14 amino acids. Germline loops: CDR1 MDHEN, CDR2 SYDVKM. V lost 6 bases to trimming and J lost 4 bases; unmatched junction nucleotides: 5. The CDR3 bases are TGTGCCAGCAGCCCGGGACAGTTTAATGAAAAACTGTTTTTT. Translating gives CASSPGQFNEKLFF.

V usage is TRBV5-1 and J usage is TRBJ2-1; 9 nucleotides agree with TRBD2. The germline V gene has CDR1 SGHRS and CDR2 YFSETQ. J gave up 2 bases and V 0 bases, and 0 bases lay outside the gene matches. The CDR3 is 15 amino acids. The CDR3 DNA follows: TGCGCCAGCAGCTTGGGACTAGCGGCCTACAATGAGCAGTTCTTC. Its protein product is CASSLGLAAYNEQFF.

This clone has only one observation. V usage is TRBV28 and J usage is TRBJ1-2; the D gene is possibly TRBD1 (6 bases). Germline CDR1 is MDHEN and CDR2 is SYDVKM. This CDR3 has 13 residues. With 4 bases removed from V and 2 bases from J, the gap between germline ends came to 8 bases. The DNA of the CDR3 is TGTGCCAGCAGTTCTACAGGGAACTATGGCTACACCTTC. It translates to CASSSTGNYGYTF.

The genes are TRBV29-1 and TRBJ2-2; a possible D gene is TRBD1 (5 bases). The V gene lost 4 bases and the J gene lost 2 bases, with 8 bases spanning the gap. Looked up from germline, CDR1 is SQVTM and CDR2 is ANQGSEA. CDR3 length: 13 amino acids. Here the CDR3 reads CSVARDNTGELFF. As DNA, the CDR3 is TGCAGCGTTGCCAGGGATAACACCGGGGAGCTGTTTTTT.

This chain connects TRBV7-9 to TRBJ2-7; possible D gene TRBD1, 6 bases. The germline V gene has CDR1 SEHNR and CDR2 FQNEAQ (reference sequence). Trimming cost V 1 base and J 4 bases, with 11 bases left between them. The CDR3 sequence is 14 residues long. The CDR3 region has the DNA TGTGCCAGCAGCTTAGGGACAGTTCCTTACGAGCAGTACTTC. Residues: CASSLGTVPYEQYF.

This chain connects TRBV5-4 to TRBJ1-2; D perhaps matches TRBD1 (6 bases). The CDR3 is 14 residues long. Germline V gene data show CDR1 as SGHNT and CDR2 as YYREEE (reference sequence). Between the trimmed V and J ends, which lost 4 bases and 3 bases, there was a span of 13 bases. CDR3 sequence reads: CASSIGQMDYGYTF. The CDR3 region has the DNA TGTGCCAGCAGCATTGGACAGATGGACTATGGCTACACCTTC.

The chain links TRBV18 to TRBJ2-7; D might be TRBD2 (6 bases). CDR3 size: 13 residues. Germline assignment: CDR1 KGHSH and CDR2 LQKENI. The V end was cut by 6 bases, the J end by 1 base, with 10 bases between. CDR3 DNA: TGTGCCAGCTCGGAGGGGCAGTCCTACGAGCAGTACTTC. Translated: CASSEGQSYEQYF.

The chain links TRBV18 to TRBJ1-1, with no clear D. The CDR3 loop spans 13 amino acids. V lost 4 bases and J 0 bases, leaving 6 bases between the germline ends. In germline, CDR1 is KGHSH, CDR2 LQKENI. The CDR3 protein is CASSLEVNTEAFF. DNA of the CDR3: TGTGCCAGCTCACTCGAGGTGAACACTGAAGCTTTCTTT.